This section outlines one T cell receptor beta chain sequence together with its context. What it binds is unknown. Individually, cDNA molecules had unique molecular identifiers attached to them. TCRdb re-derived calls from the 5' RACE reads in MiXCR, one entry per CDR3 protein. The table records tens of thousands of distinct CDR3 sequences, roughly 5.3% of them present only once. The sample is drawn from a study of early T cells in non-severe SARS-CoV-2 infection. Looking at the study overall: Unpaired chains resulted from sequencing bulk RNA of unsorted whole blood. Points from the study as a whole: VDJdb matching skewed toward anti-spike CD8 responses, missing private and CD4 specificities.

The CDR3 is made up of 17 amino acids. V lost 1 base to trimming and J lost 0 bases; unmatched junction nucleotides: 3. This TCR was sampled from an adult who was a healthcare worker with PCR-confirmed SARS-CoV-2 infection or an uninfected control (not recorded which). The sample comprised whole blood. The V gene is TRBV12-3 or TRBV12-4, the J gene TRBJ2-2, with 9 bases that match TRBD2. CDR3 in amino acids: CASSLGAGGPNTGELFF. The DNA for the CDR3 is TGTGCCAGCAGTTTAGGAGCGGGGGGCCCGAACACCGGGGAGCTGTTTTTT.